The entry below describes one TCR beta chain. The antigen is not known. Sequencing used immunoSEQ multiplex PCR; TCRdb keeps in-frame clones, though not all of them. The sample holds tens of thousands of clones, 65% to 85% seen once. The sample originates from a study of lymphopenia after photon versus proton radiotherapy. Study-level results: Oligoclonal CD8+ Temra expansion after nadir drove photon patients' diversity drop.

The ends lost 5 bases at V and 6 bases at J; junction bases unmatched: 6. Germline-derived CDR1 and CDR2 are PRHDT and FYEKMQ (reference sequence). CDR3 length: 15 residues. The material was peripheral blood, obtained from a patient treated with proton-based radiotherapy. The chain links TRBV13 to TRBJ2-1; TRBD1 matches 11 bases. The clonotype comes from a man aged 55 to 70 with pancreatic cancer. CDR3 region: CASSPGTGGTNEQFF. The DNA of the CDR3 is TGTGCCAGCAGCCCCGGGACAGGGGGGACCAATGAGCAGTTCTTC.